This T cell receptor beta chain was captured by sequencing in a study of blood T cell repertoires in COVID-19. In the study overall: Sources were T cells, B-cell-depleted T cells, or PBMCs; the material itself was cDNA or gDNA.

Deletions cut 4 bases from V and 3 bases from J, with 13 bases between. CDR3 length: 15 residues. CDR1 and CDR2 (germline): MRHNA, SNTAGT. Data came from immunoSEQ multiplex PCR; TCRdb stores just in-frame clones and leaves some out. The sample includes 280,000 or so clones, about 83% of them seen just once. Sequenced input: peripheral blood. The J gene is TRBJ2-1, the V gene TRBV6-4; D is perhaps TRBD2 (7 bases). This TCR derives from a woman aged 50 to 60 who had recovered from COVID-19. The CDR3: CASSVEGGVYNEQFF. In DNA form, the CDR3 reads TGTGCCAGCAGTGTCGAGGGGGGGGTCTACAATGAGCAGTTCTTC.